The subject of this entry is one TCR beta chain. Trimming took 5 bases from V and 0 from J, leaving 2 bases between them. The CDR3 is made up of 11 amino acids. Germline lookup yields CDR1 SNHLY and CDR2 FYNNEI. The TCR beta repertoire was assessed by survey-level immunoSEQ sequencing. Repertoires were generated with immunoSEQ multiplex PCR, while TCRdb's copy carries only in-frame clones and drops some. The table records tens of thousands of clones, more than 80% of them present only once. V is TRBV2 and J is TRBJ2-7; D unclear. What was sequenced was PBMCs. The sequence was collected from a man aged 40-49 years with rheumatoid arthritis. DNA for the CDR3: TGTGCCAGCAGTTACTCCTACGAGCAGTACTTC. Protein: CASSYSYEQYF.